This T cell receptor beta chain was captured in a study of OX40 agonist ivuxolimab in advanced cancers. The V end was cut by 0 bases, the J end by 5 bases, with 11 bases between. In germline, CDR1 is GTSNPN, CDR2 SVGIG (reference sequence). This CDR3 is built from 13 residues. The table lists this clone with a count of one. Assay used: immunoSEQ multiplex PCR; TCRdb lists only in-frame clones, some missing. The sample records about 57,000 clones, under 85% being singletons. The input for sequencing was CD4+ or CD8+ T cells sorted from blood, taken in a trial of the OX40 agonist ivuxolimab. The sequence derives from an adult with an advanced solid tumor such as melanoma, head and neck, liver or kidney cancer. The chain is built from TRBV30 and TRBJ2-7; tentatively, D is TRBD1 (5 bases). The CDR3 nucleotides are TGTGCCTGGAGTGTACTAAGGGGCAACGAGCAGTACTTC. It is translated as CAWSVLRGNEQYF.